Below are 20 T cell receptor beta chains sequenced from a single sample in a study of T cells in localized non-small cell lung cancer. TCRdb keeps only in-frame clones here, not all; method: immunoSEQ multiplex PCR. Here the sample spans approximately 52,000 clones, roughly 89% being singletons. The specimen comprised peripheral blood, sampled before any cancer treatment. The receptors originated from a male donor aged 60 or older with stage III squamous cell lung carcinoma.

The chain carries TRBV29-1 and TRBJ2-2; possible D gene TRBD2, 6 bases. The V end was cut by 6 bases, the J end by 1 base, with 12 bases between. In germline, CDR1 is SQVTM, CDR2 ANQGSEA. There are 14 residues in the CDR3. CDR3 in amino acids: CSVTGLLNTGELFF. The CDR3 bases are TGCAGCGTGACGGGACTTTTGAACACCGGGGAGCTGTTTTTT.

The V and J genes are TRBV5-4 and TRBJ1-2; 9 nucleotides agree with TRBD1. CDR3 length: 15 residues. V trimming: 3 bases; J trimming: 4 bases; junction bases outside the gene matches: 7. In germline, CDR1 is SGHNT, CDR2 YYREEE (reference sequence). CDR3 nucleotides: TGTGCCAGCAGCTCACCCGGGACAGGGAGCTATGGCTACACCTTC. Protein sequence: CASSSPGTGSYGYTF.

This clone was observed once. The chain recombines TRBV7-3 with TRBJ2-7; D is uncertain. CDR1 and CDR2 (germline): SGHTA, FQGTGA. Trimming took off 2 bases at V and 3 bases at J, with 14 bases between the two ends. This CDR3 contains 15 residues. This CDR3 reads CASSLSGLNLYEQYF. The CDR3 DNA reads TGTGCCAGCAGCTTATCGGGCCTCAATCTCTACGAGCAGTACTTC.

The V call is TRBV7-8, the J call TRBJ2-5; TRBD2 agrees at 8 bases. Germline-derived CDR1 and CDR2 are SGHVS and FQNEAQ. The CDR3 runs 14 residues. V trimming: 5 bases; J trimming: 4 bases; junction bases outside the gene matches: 6. The CDR3 nucleotides are TGTGCCAGCAGCCGGGGGGGTTTGATAGAGACCCAGTACTTC. Translating gives CASSRGGLIETQYF.

The rearrangement links TRBV7-9 to TRBJ2-7, with D possibly matching TRBD1 (6 bases). The length of the CDR3 is 13 residues. V was trimmed by 5 bases and J by 2 bases, leaving 10 bases between them. Germline assignment: CDR1 SEHNR and CDR2 FQNEAQ (reference sequence). The CDR3 DNA reads as TGTGCCAGCAGCCAAGGACAGCCCTACGAGCAGTACTTC. This sequence encodes CASSQGQPYEQYF.

The chain links TRBV5-1 to TRBJ2-7, with D possibly being TRBD1 or TRBD2 (6 bases each). Per germline, CDR1 SGHRS and CDR2 YFSETQ. Trimming removed 2 bases at V and 2 bases at J, with 8 bases between. This CDR3 region has 13 residues. The CDR3: CASSLRGAYEQYF. DNA for the CDR3: TGCGCCAGCAGCTTAAGGGGGGCCTACGAGCAGTACTTC.

The chain employs TRBV5-1 and TRBJ1-1; 11 bases fit TRBD1. CDR1 and CDR2 from the germline V gene are SGHRS and YFSETQ. V was clipped by 2 bases and J by 5 bases; unmatched bases: 11. This CDR3 comprises 17 residues. The CDR3 coding sequence is TGCGCCAGCAGCTTTTATGCCGGGACAGGGGGTGTGACTGAAGCTTTCTTT. It is translated as CASSFYAGTGGVTEAFF.

The chain couples TRBV15 to TRBJ2-7; D is possibly TRBD2 (6 bases). This CDR3 comprises 15 residues. V gave up 5 bases and J gave up 2 bases, with 16 bases separating them. Per the germline V gene, CDR1 is LNHNV and CDR2 is YYDKDF (reference sequence). The CDR3 DNA reads as TGTGCCACCAGCCCGGGCGGGGCCGGAACCTACGAGCAGTACTTC. Its translation is CATSPGGAGTYEQYF.

V is TRBV10-2 and J is TRBJ2-1; 9 bases align to TRBD2. J lost 9 bases, V lost 10 bases, and 10 bases had no gene match. The germline V gene has CDR1 WSHSY and CDR2 SAAADI. The CDR3 runs 13 residues. The chain's CDR3 is CATAGTSLGEQFF. CDR3 nucleotide sequence: TGCGCCACCGCCGGGACTAGCTTGGGTGAGCAGTTCTTC.

The V call is TRBV25-1, the J call TRBJ1-1, with a weak D call TRBD1 (6 bases). The CDR3 sequence is 12 residues long. The germline gives CDR1 MGHDK, CDR2 SYGVNS. V dropped 6 bases and J dropped 10 bases, with 15 bases sitting between them. CDR3 in DNA: TGTGCCAGCAGGGACGGGGGCAGCAGAGCTTTCTTT. Its translation is CASRDGGSRAFF.

This chain's CDR3 is CASSLRSSSGVREKLFF. In DNA form, the CDR3 reads TGTGCCAGCAGTTTAAGATCCTCTTCCGGAGTTCGGGAAAAACTGTTTTTT. The chain joins TRBV28 to TRBJ1-4; unclear D gene. This CDR3 comprises 17 residues. Germline V CDR1 and CDR2: MDHEN, SYDVKM. The V gene lost 2 bases and the J gene lost 8 bases, with 21 bases spanning the gap.

The chain recombines TRBV27 with TRBJ2-3; D call uncertain. CDR3 size: 13 residues. Trimming stripped 2 bases from V and 4 bases from J, with 7 bases between. In germline, CDR1 is MNHEY, CDR2 SMNVEV (reference sequence). In DNA, the CDR3 is TGTGCCAGCAGTTTAACACGCGCAGATACGCAGTATTTT. Translation: CASSLTRADTQYF.

This rearrangement joins TRBV2 to TRBJ2-7; 7 positions match TRBD1. The CDR3 has 14 residues. From germline, CDR1 is SNHLY and CDR2 FYNNEI. With 8 bases clipped from V and 0 bases from J, the junction kept 7 bases outside the gene matches. The chain's CDR3 is CASDETGVSYEQYF. For the CDR3, the DNA is TGTGCCAGCGACGAAACAGGGGTCTCCTACGAGCAGTACTTC.

The chain is built from TRBV7-3 and TRBJ1-1; D gene unclear. Looked up from germline, CDR1 is SGHTA and CDR2 is FQGTGA. The CDR3 is 14 residues long. V lost 5 bases, J lost 3 bases, and 13 bases lay in between. The CDR3 protein is CASSPSRRDTEAFF. As DNA, the CDR3 is TGTGCCAGCAGCCCGTCGAGGAGGGACACTGAAGCTTTCTTT.

The chain recombines TRBV5-1 with TRBJ2-2, with 7 bases fitting TRBD1. This CDR3 spans 13 amino acids. The V gene's germline CDR1 is SGHRS and CDR2 YFSETQ. Losses at the gene ends were 4 bases for V and 8 bases for J; bases not matched to a gene: 5. The CDR3 DNA reads TGCGCCAGCAGCCCTGAGGGGGCGGGGGAGCTGTTTTTT. As protein: CASSPEGAGELFF.

J is TRBJ1-6 and V is TRBV30; D remains unclear. Germline V gene sequence: CDR1 GTSNPN, CDR2 SVGIG (reference sequence). The CDR3 is 16 residues long. V lost 1 base to trimming and J lost 7 bases, with 17 bases between them. The DNA of the CDR3 is TGTGCCTGGAGTGGCGGAAGCCCCGGAATCAATTCACCCCTCCACTTT. Its protein product is CAWSGGSPGINSPLHF.

The chain has TRBV28 and TRBJ1-4, with D possibly TRBD1 on 5 matching bases. V lost 2 bases, J lost 8 bases, and 15 bases lay in between. The germline V gene encodes CDR1 MDHEN and CDR2 SYDVKM. The CDR3 covers 15 residues. The CDR3 here is CASSLGGTFSEKLFF. The CDR3 coding sequence is TGTGCCAGCAGTTTAGGGGGGACGTTTAGCGAAAAACTGTTTTTT.

The J gene is TRBJ2-2, the V gene TRBV5-1, with 8 bases identical to TRBD1. V was clipped by 4 bases and J by 6 bases; unmatched bases: 5. The CDR3 extends over 14 amino acids. From germline, CDR1 is SGHRS and CDR2 YFSETQ. CDR3 loop: CASSLTGGSGELFF. Written as DNA, the CDR3 is TGCGCCAGCAGCCTCACAGGGGGGTCCGGGGAGCTGTTTTTT.

This clone was detected once. V is TRBV5-5 and J is TRBJ2-7; TRBD2 aligns across 7 bases. The V segment lost 3 bases and the J segment 5 bases; nucleotides outside the gene matches: 5. The germline V gene has CDR1 SGHKS and CDR2 YYEKEE (reference sequence). This CDR3 contains 13 residues. The CDR3 DNA sequence: TGTGCCAGCAGCTCGATGGGAGGGGACGAGCAGTACTTC. It is translated as CASSSMGGDEQYF.

In DNA form, the CDR3 reads TGTGCCAGCAGCGGAAGGGCCCTGAACACTGAAGCTTTCTTT. Translating it yields CASSGRALNTEAFF. This chain joins TRBV7-8 and TRBJ1-1; no clear D gene. The CDR3 spans 14 residues. Per the germline V gene, CDR1 is SGHVS and CDR2 is FQNEAQ. Trimming shortened V by 5 bases and J by 0 bases, and 10 bases separated the two germline ends.